Listed here is a single T cell receptor beta chain. The entry originates in a study of blood T cell repertoires in COVID-19. Study overall: Both acute and convalescent COVID-19 samples were obtained from the United States, Italy and Spain. T cells, B-cell-depleted T cells, or PBMCs supplied cDNA or gDNA.

Germline values: CDR1 GTSNPN, CDR2 SVGIG (reference sequence). V lost 3 bases to trimming and J lost 0 bases; unmatched junction nucleotides: 5. The CDR3 spans 14 residues. In the original processing: Amplifying reference gene primers gave estimates of nucleated cell counts. Assay used: immunoSEQ multiplex PCR; TCRdb lists only in-frame clones, some missing. V, J and clone size are those of that table, while D and trimming were read from the DNA. The sample consists of 250,000 to 300,000 clones, roughly 90% of them appearing once. The chain combines TRBV30 with TRBJ2-7; 7 nucleotides line up with TRBD2. What was sequenced was peripheral blood. The source is a woman in her fifties or sixties who had recovered from COVID-19. CDR3 in amino acids: CAWSYSGYSYEQYF. As DNA, the CDR3 is TGTGCCTGGAGCTATAGCGGGTACTCCTACGAGCAGTACTTC.